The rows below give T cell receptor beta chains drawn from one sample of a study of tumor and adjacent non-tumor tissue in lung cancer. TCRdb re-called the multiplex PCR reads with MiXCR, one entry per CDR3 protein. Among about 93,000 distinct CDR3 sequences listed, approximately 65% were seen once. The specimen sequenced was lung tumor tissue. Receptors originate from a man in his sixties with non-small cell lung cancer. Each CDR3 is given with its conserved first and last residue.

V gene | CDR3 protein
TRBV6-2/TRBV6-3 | CASSYGSGSTGELFF
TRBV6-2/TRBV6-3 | CSSSNRLAGLSRSSYNEQFF
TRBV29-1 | CSVVRTVSYEQYF
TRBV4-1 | CASSQVAGENRPQHF
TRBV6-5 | CASSRRTGLGSRSYEQYF
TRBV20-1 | CCAPPGRVYTEAFF
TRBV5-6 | CASSPGSRNEQFF
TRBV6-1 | CASSVAGVSYNEQFF
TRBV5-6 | CAGSPRGSGNTIYF
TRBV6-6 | CASSYVTGLRETQYF
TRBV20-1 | CSALGQGGYEQYF
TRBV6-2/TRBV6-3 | CASSYWDNEQFF
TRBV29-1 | CSALRRGRDSPLELLF
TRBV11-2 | CVSSLLRKTGYIF
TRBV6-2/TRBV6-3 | CASNSPGQGALPHF
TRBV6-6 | CDSSIQDGNQPQHF
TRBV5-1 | CASSFGTAQETQYF
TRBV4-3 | CASSQGSGQVVDGYAF
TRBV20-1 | CSARTTSGSDTQYF
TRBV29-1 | CSVSETEALF
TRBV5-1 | CASSLRWDRVKSGANVLTF
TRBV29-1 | CSVDLAVSYNEQFF
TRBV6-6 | CAIRSGNQPQHF
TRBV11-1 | CASSLHPGKGTVSELFF
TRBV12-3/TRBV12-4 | CASSLQLGLNEQFF
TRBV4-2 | CASSQEGGKSYNEQFF
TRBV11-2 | CSSTPHRGMGDEQFF
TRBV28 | CASSLPVFGYTF
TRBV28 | CASSSSWTGGSVQPYF
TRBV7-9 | CAIQGAGDYGYTF
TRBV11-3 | CASGLGTEAFF
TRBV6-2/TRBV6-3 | CANSYAIGYEQYF
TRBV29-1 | CSVHPPTTDVFF
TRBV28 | CASRGKGRGYEQYF
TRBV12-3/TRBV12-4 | CASSLGSGVGTIYF
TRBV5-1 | CASSLEPGGTYSGNTIYF
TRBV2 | CASSEQGNQDTQYF
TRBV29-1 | CGASFGTEFTEIFF
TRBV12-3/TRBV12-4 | CASSPLVAGEGIQYF
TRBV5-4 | CASGLRLGSLQETQYF
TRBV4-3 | CTSSQGAHREGYNEQFF
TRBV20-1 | CSAQVGQGTRETQYF
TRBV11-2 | CASSPSGGAYVQFF
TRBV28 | CASSLSGELFF
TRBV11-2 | CASSLVSGGSHLHF
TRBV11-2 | CASSLDGGPNEQLF
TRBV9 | CASSVGKWGSPRDEQFF
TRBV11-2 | CASSPGGDYGYTF
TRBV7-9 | CASSPRTGSANEKLFF
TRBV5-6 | CASSLVYLYNEQFF
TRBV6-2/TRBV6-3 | CASTPGYEQYF
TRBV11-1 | CGSNSRTGSYNEQFF
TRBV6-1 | CASSEVAGMAFF
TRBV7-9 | CASSTGHGTNTGELFF
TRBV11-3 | CASSLDGSGFQPQHF